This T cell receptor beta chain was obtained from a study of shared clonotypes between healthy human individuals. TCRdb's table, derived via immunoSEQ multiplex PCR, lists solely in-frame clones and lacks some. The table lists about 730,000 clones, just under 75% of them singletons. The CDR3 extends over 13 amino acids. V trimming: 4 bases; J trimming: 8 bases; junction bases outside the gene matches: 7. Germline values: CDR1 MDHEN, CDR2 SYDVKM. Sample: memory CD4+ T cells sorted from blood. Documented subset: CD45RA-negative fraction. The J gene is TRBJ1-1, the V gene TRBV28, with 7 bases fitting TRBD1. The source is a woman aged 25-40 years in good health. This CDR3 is CASSSADRVEAFF. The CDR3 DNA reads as TGTGCCAGCAGTTCCGCCGACAGGGTAGAAGCTTTCTTT.